The next 13 T cell receptor beta chains were all read from a single sample in a study of blood T cell repertoires in COVID-19. Some clones are missing from TCRdb's copy, which holds only in-frame ones; the method was immunoSEQ multiplex PCR. The data contain approximately 72,000 clones, roughly 85% of them singletons. Sample: peripheral blood. All receptors derive from a man aged 50 to 60 with acute or convalescent COVID-19.

The rearrangement uses TRBV6-5 and TRBJ1-2; 9 bases map to TRBD1. This CDR3 is 15 amino acids long. The germline V gene encodes CDR1 MNHEY and CDR2 SVGAGI. Losses at the gene ends were 6 bases for V and 8 bases for J; bases not matched to a gene: 13. This chain's CDR3 is CASSKYMGTGIGYTF. The CDR3 region has the DNA TGTGCCAGCAGCAAGTACATGGGGACAGGGATCGGCTACACCTTC.

The chain recombines TRBV5-1 with TRBJ2-7; 12 positions agree with TRBD1. Germline V gene data show CDR1 as SGHRS and CDR2 as YFSETQ. The CDR3 has 14 residues. Germline trimming cut 5 bases from V and 7 bases from J; bases unmatched to any gene: 7. The CDR3: CASSRGTGGDEQYF. CDR3 nucleotides: TGCGCCAGCAGTAGGGGGACAGGGGGCGATGAGCAGTACTTC. The variable domain in full, with the rest retrieved from reference TRBV5-1 and TRBJ2-7, is KAGVTQTPRYLIKTRGQQVTLSCSPISGHRSVSWYQQTPGQGLQFLFEYFSETQRNKGNFPGRFSGRQFSNSRSEMNVSTLELGDSALYLCASSRGTGGDEQYFGPGTRLTVT.

The chain carries TRBV7-2 and TRBJ2-3; 8 positions match TRBD2. J gave up 5 bases and V 1 base, and 8 bases lay outside the gene matches. CDR3 length: 16 residues. Germline loops: CDR1 SGHTA, CDR2 FQGNSA. CDR3 amino acids: CASSLDAGGLGDTQYF. CDR3 coding DNA: TGTGCCAGCAGCTTAGACGCGGGGGGCCTGGGAGATACGCAGTATTTT.

The chain recombines TRBV6-6 with TRBJ1-3; TRBD1 matches at 8 bases. This CDR3 is built from 15 residues. Germline CDR1 and CDR2: MNHNY and SVGAGI (reference sequence). The trim removed 4 bases at V and 1 base at J, leaving 3 bases unmatched. The CDR3 spells CASSLQGASGNTIYF. The CDR3 DNA reads as TGTGCCAGCAGTTTGCAGGGGGCATCTGGAAACACCATATATTTT.

The gene calls are TRBV7-3 and TRBJ1-1; D perhaps matches TRBD1 (6 bases). The CDR3 totals 14 residues. Germline CDR1 is SGHTA and CDR2 is FQGTGA. The V end lost 8 bases, the J end lost 2 bases, and 15 bases lay between the germline ends. CDR3 DNA: TGTGCCAGCCCTCGAGCGGGGACAAACACTGAAGCTTTCTTT. Its protein is CASPRAGTNTEAFF.

The rearrangement links TRBV30 to TRBJ2-1; 9 bases fit TRBD2. The germline gives CDR1 GTSNPN, CDR2 SVGIG (reference sequence). V dropped 4 bases and J dropped 6; count of bases not matched to a gene: 13. This CDR3 has 16 amino acids. The CDR3 region has the DNA TGTGCCTGGAATCCAGGCGGGGGGGCTGTCGGCAATGAGCAGTTCTTC. Its translation is CAWNPGGGAVGNEQFF.

V is TRBV7-3 and J is TRBJ2-5, with 9 bases that match TRBD2. With 2 bases clipped from V and 2 bases from J, the junction kept 3 bases outside the gene matches. CDR1 and CDR2 (germline): SGHTA, FQGTGA. The CDR3 runs 15 residues. CDR3 bases: TGTGCCAGCAGCTTAGGCGGGGGGGAACAAGAGACCCAGTACTTC. It is translated as CASSLGGGEQETQYF.

The gene calls are TRBV5-6 and TRBJ1-2, with 8 bases lining up with TRBD1. CDR1 and CDR2 from the germline V gene are SGHDT and YYEEEE. Unmatched junction bases numbered 11, after V lost 2 bases and J lost 2 bases. This CDR3 region has 17 residues. The CDR3 spells CASSFPLQRQGNYGYTF. CDR3 bases: TGTGCCAGCAGCTTTCCCTTACAGAGACAGGGGAACTATGGCTACACCTTC.

The chain couples TRBV24-1 to TRBJ1-1; D is perhaps TRBD1 (5 bases). V lost 9 bases, J lost 11 bases, and 12 bases lay in between. Germline V gives CDR1 KGHDR, CDR2 SFDVKD. This CDR3 has 10 amino acids. The CDR3 nucleotides read TGTGCCACCTACAACCGGGGGGCTTTCTTT. This gives the protein CATYNRGAFF.

The V call is TRBV6-5, the J call TRBJ1-2; 10 nucleotides agree with TRBD1. Trimming took 3 bases from V and 3 from J; bases not matched to a gene: 7. Germline V gene data show CDR1 as MNHEY and CDR2 as SVGAGI. There are 16 residues in the CDR3. CDR3: CASSYQRDRGDYGYTF. CDR3 coding DNA: TGTGCCAGCAGTTATCAGCGGGACAGGGGAGACTATGGCTACACCTTC.

V gene TRBV15 combines with J gene TRBJ2-4; D might be TRBD2 (6 bases). V dropped 4 bases and J dropped 9 bases, with 16 bases sitting between them. From germline, CDR1 is LNHNV and CDR2 YYDKDF (reference sequence). This CDR3 has 14 residues. The DNA for the CDR3 is TGTGCCACCAGCAACCGGGGGTGGGGCGGCATTCAGTACTTC. Residues: CATSNRGWGGIQYF.

The chain carries TRBV5-1 and TRBJ2-3, with 7 nucleotides matching TRBD2. Germline V gene sequence: CDR1 SGHRS, CDR2 YFSETQ. V dropped 1 base and J dropped 4; count of bases not matched to a gene: 9. This CDR3 is built from 16 residues. The CDR3 spells CASSLNSGVGADTQYF. CDR3 nucleotides: TGCGCCAGCAGCTTGAACAGCGGGGTGGGAGCAGATACGCAGTATTTT.

This sequence joins TRBV3-1 (or the pseudogene TRBV3-2) and TRBJ2-1; 9 bases align to TRBD1. The germline V gene encodes CDR1 LGHDT and CDR2 YNNKEL (reference sequence). J was trimmed by 2 bases and V by 2 bases; bases with no gene match: 10. The CDR3 covers 18 residues. DNA of the CDR3: TGTGCCAGCAGCCAACAAACGGGTCGGACAGGGGCCTACAATGAGCAGTTCTTC. It yields the protein CASSQQTGRTGAYNEQFF.